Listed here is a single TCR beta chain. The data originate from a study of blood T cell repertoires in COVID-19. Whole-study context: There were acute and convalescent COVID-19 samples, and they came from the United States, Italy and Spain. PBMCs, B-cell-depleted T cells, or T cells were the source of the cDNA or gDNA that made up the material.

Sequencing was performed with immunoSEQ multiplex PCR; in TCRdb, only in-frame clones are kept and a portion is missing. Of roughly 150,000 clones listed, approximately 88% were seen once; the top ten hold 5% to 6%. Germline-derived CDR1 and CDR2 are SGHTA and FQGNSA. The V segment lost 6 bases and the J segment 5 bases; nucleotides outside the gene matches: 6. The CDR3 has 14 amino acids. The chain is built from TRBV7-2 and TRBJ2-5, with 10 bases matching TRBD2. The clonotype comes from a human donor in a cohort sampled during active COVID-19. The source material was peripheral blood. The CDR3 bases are TGTGCCAGCAGTAACATAGCGGGGGGTGAGACCCAGTACTTC. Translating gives CASSNIAGGETQYF.